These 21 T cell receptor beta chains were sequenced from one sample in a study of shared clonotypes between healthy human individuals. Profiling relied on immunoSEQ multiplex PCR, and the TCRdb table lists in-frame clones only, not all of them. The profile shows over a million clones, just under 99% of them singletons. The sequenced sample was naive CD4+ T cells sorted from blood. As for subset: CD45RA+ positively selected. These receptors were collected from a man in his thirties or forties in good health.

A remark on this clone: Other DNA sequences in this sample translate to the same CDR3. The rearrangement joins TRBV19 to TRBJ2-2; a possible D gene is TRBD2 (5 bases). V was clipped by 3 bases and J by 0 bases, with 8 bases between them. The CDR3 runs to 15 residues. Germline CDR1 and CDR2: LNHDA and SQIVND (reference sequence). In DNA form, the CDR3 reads TGTGCCAGTAGTATCACGGGAACGAACACCGGGGAGCTGTTTTTT. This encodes CASSITGTNTGELFF.

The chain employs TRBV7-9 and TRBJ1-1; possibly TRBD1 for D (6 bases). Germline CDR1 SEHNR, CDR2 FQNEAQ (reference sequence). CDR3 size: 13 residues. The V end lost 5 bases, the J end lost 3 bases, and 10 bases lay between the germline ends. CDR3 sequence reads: CASSQQGYTEAFF. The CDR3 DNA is TGTGCCAGCAGCCAACAGGGCTACACTGAAGCTTTCTTT.

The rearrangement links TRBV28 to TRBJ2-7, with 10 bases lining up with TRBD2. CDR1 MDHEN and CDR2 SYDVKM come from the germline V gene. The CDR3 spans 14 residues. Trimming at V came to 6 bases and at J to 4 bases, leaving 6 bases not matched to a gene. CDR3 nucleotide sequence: TGTGCCAGCAGAAATAGCGGGAGGAGGTACGAGCAGTACTTC. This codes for CASRNSGRRYEQYF.

The CDR3 sequence: CASSPRTGPGEQYF. In DNA, the CDR3 is TGCGCCAGCAGCCCGCGGACAGGGCCGGGCGAGCAGTACTTC. The V gene is TRBV5-1, the J gene TRBJ2-7; TRBD1 agrees at 8 bases. The CDR3 is 14 residues long. After removal of 4 bases from V and 6 bases from J, the junction contained 9 bases not matched to a gene. Per the germline V gene, CDR1 is SGHRS and CDR2 is YFSETQ.

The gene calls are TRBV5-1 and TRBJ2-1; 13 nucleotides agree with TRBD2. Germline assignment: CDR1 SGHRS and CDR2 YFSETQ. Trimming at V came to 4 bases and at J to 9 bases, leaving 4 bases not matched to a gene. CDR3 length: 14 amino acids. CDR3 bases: TGCGCCAGCAGCGGAACTAGCGGGAGGGGTGAGCAGTTCTTC. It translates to CASSGTSGRGEQFF.

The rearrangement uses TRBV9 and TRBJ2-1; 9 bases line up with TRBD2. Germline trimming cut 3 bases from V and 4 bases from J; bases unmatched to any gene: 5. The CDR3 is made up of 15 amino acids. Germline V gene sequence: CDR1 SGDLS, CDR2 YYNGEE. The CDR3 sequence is CASSATSGLYNEQFF. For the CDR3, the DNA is TGTGCCAGCAGCGCGACTAGCGGATTATACAATGAGCAGTTCTTC.

The CDR3 DNA reads as TGTGCCAGCAGCTTGTCTTCAGCGGTACTTCGTGGGGCCAACGTCCTGACTTTC. Translation gives CASSLSSAVLRGANVLTF. V gene TRBV5-6 combines with J gene TRBJ2-6; maybe TRBD2 (5 bases). In germline, CDR1 is SGHDT, CDR2 YYEEEE. The CDR3 extends over 18 amino acids. V was pared by 1 base and J by 3 bases, with 17 bases between.

The CDR3 nucleotides read TGTGCCAGCAGCTCTAGTCCCGGGACCTTATATAGCAATCAGCCCCAGCATTTT. As protein: CASSSSPGTLYSNQPQHF. This chain uses TRBV7-2 with TRBJ1-5, with D maybe TRBD1 (5 bases). The length of the CDR3 is 18 residues. CDR1 and CDR2 (germline): SGHTA, FQGNSA. V was cut by 4 bases and J by 0 bases, with 19 bases left in between.

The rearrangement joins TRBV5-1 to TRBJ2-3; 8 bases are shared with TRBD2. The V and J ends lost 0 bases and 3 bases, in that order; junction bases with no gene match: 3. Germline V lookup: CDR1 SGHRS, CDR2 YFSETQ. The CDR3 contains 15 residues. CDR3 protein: CASSLVAGKTDTQYF. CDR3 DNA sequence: TGCGCCAGCAGCTTGGTAGCGGGAAAAACAGATACGCAGTATTTT.

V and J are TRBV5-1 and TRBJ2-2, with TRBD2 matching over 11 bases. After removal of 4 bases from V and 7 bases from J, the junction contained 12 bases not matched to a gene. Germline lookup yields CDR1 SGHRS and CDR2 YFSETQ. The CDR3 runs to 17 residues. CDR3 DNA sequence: TGCGCCAGCAGCCGGGCGTTAGCGGGAGGGCCTGGCGGGGAGCTGTTTTTT. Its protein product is CASSRALAGGPGGELFF.

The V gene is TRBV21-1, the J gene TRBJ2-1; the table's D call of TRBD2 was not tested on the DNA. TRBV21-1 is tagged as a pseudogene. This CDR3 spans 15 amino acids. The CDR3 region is CASLRRTSGYNEQFF. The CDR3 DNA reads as TGTGCCAGCCTGAGGCGGACTAGCGGATACAATGAGCAGTTCTTC.

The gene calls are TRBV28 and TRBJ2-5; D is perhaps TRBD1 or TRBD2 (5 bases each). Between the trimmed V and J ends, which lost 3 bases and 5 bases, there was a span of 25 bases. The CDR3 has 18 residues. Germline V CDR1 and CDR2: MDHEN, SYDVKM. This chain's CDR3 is CASSFWGTTEVLQETQYF. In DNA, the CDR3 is TGTGCCAGCAGTTTCTGGGGGACCACAGAGGTCCTCCAGGAGACCCAGTACTTC. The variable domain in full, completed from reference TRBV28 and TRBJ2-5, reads DVKVTQSSRYLVKRTGEKVFLECVQDMDHENMFWYRQDPGLGLRLIYFSYDVKMKEKGDIPEGYSVSREKKERFSLILESASTNQTSMYLCASSFWGTTEVLQETQYFGPGTRLLVL.

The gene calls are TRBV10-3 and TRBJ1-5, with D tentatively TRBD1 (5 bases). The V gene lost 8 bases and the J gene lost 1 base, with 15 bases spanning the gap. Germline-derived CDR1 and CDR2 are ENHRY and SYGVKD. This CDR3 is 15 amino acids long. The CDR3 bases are TGTGCCATCTCGGGGGGGGACGGAAGCAATCAGCCCCAGCATTTT. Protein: CAISGGDGSNQPQHF.

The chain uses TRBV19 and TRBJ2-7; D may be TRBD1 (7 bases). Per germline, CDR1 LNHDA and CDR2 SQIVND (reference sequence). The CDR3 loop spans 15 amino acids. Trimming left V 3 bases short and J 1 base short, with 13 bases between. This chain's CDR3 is CASSIGGTASYEQYF. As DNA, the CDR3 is TGTGCCAGTAGTATTGGGGGGACAGCATCCTACGAGCAGTACTTC.

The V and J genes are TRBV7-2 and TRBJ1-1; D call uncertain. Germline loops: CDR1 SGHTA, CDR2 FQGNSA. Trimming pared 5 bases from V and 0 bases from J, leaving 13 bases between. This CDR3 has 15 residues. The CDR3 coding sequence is TGTGCCAGCAGCCGACGGACGGATATGAACACTGAAGCTTTCTTT. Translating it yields CASSRRTDMNTEAFF.

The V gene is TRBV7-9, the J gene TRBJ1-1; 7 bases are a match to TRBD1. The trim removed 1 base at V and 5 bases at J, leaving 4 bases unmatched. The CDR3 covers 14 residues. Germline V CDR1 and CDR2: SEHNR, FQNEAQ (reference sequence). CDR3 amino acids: CASSLVGGGTEAFF. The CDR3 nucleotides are TGTGCCAGCAGCTTAGTAGGGGGCGGGACTGAAGCTTTCTTT.

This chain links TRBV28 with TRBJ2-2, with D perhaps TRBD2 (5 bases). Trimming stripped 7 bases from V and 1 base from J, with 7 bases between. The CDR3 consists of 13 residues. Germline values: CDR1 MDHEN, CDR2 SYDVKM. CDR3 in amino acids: CASNSGNTGELFF. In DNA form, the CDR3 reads TGTGCCAGCAACAGCGGGAACACCGGGGAGCTGTTTTTT.

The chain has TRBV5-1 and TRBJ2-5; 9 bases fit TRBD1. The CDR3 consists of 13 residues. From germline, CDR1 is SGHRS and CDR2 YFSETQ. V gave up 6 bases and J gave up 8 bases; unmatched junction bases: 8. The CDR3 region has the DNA TGCGCCAGCAACAAAGGACAGGGGTACACCCAGTACTTC. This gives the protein CASNKGQGYTQYF.

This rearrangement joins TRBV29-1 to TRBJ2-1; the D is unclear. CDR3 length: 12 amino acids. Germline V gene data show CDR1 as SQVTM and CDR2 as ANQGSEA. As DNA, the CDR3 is TGCAGTCTCCGGAGCTCCTACAATGAGCAGTTCTTC. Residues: CSLRSSYNEQFF.

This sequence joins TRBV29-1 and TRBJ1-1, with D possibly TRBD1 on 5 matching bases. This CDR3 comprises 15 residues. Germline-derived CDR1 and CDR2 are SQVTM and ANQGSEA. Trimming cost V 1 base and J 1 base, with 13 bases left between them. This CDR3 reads CSVEALGGPNTEAFF. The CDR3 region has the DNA TGCAGCGTTGAAGCCCTGGGGGGACCGAACACTGAAGCTTTCTTT.

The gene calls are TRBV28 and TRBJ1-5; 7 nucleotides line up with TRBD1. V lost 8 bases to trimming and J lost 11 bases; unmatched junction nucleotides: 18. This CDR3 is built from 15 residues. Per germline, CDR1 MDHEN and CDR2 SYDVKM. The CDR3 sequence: CASGKGTVTLKAQHF. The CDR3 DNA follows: TGTGCCAGCGGAAAAGGGACAGTAACTTTAAAGGCCCAGCATTTT.